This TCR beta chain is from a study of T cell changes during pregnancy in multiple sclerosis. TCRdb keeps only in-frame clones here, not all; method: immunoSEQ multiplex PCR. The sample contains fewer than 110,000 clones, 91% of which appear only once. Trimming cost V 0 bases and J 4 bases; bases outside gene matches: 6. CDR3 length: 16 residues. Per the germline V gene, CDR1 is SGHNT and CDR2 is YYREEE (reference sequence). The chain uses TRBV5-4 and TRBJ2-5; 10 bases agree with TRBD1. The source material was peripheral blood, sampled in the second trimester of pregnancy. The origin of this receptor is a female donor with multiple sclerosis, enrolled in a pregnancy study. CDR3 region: CASSLGRDRGRETQYF. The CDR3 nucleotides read TGTGCCAGCAGCTTGGGCCGGGACAGGGGTCGAGAGACCCAGTACTTC. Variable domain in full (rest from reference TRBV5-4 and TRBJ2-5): ETGVTQSPTHLIKTRGQQVTLRCSSQSGHNTVSWYQQALGQGPQFIFQYYREEENGRGNFPPRFSGLQFPNYSSELNVNALELDDSALYLCASSLGRDRGRETQYFGPGTRLLVL.